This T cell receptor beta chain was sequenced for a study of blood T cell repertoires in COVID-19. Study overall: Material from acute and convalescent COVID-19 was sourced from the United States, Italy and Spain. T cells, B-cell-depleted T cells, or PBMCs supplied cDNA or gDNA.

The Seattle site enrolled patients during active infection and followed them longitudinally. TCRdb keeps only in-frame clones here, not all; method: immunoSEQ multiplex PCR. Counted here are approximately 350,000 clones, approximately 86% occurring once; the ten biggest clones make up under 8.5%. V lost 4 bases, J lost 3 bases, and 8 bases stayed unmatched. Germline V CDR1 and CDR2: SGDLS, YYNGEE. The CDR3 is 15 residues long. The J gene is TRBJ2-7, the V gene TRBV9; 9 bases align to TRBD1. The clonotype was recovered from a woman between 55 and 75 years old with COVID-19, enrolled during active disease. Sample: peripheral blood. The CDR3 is CASSNIGTGNYEQYF. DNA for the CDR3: TGTGCCAGCAGCAACATCGGGACAGGGAACTACGAGCAGTACTTC.